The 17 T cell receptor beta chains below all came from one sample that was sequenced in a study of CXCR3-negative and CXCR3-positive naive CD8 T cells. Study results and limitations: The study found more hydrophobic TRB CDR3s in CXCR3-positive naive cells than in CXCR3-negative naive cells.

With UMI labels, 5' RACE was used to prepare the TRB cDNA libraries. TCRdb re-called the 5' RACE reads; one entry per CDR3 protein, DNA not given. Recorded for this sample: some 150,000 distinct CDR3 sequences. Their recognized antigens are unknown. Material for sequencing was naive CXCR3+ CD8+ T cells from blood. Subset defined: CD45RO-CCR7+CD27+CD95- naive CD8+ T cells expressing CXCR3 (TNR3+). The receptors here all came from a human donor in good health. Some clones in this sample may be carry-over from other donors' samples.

The CDR3 loop reads CASSPGTALEQYF. The J gene is TRBJ2-7, the V gene TRBV27; checking the TCRdb D call of TRBD1 is not possible without DNA. CDR1 is MNHEY and CDR2 is SMNVEV in the germline V gene (reference sequence). This CDR3 region has 13 residues.

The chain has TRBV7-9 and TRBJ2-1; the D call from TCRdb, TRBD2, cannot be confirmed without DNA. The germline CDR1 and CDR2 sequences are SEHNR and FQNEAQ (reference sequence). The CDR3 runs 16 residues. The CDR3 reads CASSLFELAGRYEQFF.

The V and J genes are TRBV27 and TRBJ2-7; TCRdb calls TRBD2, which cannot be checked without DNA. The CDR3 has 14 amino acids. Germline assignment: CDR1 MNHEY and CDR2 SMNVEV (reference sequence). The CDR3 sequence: CASSLSRSGGEQYF.

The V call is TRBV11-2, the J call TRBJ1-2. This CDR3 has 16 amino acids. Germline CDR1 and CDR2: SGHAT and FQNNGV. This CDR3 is CASSLSLGSGENGYTF.

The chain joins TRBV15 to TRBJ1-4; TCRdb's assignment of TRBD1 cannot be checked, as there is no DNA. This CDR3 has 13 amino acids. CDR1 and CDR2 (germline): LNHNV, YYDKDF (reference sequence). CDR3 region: CATSETGSQKLFF.

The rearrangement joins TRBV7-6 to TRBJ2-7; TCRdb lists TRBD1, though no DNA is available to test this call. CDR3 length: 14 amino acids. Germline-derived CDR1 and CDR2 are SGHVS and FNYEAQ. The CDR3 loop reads CASSLTPAIYEQYF.

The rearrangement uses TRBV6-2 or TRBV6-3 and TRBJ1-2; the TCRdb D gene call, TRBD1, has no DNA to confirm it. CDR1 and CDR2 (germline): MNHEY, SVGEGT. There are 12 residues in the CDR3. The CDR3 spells CAASRADYGYTF.

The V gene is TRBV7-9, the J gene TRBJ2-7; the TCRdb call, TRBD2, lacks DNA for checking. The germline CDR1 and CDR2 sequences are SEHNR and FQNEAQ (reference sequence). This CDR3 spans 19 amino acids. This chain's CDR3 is CASSSTGLAGGPSIYEQYF. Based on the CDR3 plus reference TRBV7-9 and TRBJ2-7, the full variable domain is DTGVSQNPRHKITKRGQNVTFRCDPISEHNRLYWYRQTLGQGPEFLTYFQNEAQLEKSRLLSDRFSAERPKGSFSTLEIQRTEQGDSAMYLCASSSTGLAGGPSIYEQYFGPGTRLTVT.

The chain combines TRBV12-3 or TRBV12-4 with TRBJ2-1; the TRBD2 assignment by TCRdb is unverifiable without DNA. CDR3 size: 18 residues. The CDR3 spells CASSLLTSGSSPTNEQFF.

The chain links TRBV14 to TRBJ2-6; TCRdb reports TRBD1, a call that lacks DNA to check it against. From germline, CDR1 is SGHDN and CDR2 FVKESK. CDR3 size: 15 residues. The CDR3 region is CASSLRGSGANVLTF.

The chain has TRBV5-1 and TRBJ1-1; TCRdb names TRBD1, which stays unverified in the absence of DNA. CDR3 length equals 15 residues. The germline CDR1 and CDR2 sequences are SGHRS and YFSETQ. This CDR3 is CASSWTGGVNTEAFF.

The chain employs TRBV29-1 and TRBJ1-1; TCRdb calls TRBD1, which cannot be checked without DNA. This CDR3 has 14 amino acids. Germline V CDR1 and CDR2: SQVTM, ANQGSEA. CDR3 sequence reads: CSVDNRGLNTEAFF. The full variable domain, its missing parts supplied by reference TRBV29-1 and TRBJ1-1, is SAVISQKPSRDICQRGTSLTIQCQVDSQVTMMFWYRQQPGQSLTLIATANQGSEATYESGFVIDKFPISRPNLTFSTLTVSNMSPEDSSIYLCSVDNRGLNTEAFFGQGTRLTVV.

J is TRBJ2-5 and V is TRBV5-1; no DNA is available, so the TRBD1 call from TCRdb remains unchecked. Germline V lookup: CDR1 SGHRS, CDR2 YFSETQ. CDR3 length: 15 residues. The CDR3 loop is CASSLGQGAQETQYF.

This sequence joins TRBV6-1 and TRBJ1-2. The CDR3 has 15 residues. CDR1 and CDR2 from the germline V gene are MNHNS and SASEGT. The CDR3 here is CASSNSGEVFYGYTF.

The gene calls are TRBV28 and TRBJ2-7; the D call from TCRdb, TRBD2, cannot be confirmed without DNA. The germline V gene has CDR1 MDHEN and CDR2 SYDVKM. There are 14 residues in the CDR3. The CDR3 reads CASSWRTTFYEQYF.

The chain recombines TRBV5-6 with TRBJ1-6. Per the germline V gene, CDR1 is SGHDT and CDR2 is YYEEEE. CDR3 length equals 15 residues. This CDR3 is CASSFSAGYNSPLHF.

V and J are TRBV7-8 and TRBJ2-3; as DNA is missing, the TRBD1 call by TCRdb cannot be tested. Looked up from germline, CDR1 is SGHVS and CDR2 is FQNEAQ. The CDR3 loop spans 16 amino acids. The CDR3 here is CASSLRQGAYPDTQYF.